This TCR beta chain appears in the sequencing data of a study of blood T cell repertoires in COVID-19. Study summary: PBMCs, B-cell-depleted T cells, or T cells were the source of the cDNA or gDNA that made up the material.

Measured with immunoSEQ multiplex PCR; TCRdb has only the in-frame clones, and not every one. This repertoire shows about 250,000 clones, less than 90% found once; its top ten account for approximately 3%. This study enrolled people aged about 18 to 90 from 20 to 25 US geographic areas. The TCR originated in a woman in her 50s who had recovered from COVID-19. Source material: PBMCs or T cells enriched from blood (not recorded which).

CDR3 sequence (DNA): TGTGCCAGCAGCTCACTGGGACAGGACCTGATCTTCCGCGGAAACACCATATATTTT. This gives the protein CASSSLGQDLIFRGNTIYF. The V and J genes are TRBV7-8 and TRBJ1-3; 8 bases are shared with TRBD1. The junction had 18 bases not matched to a gene; V was cut back by 4 bases and J by 4 bases. CDR1 and CDR2 from the germline V gene are SGHVS and FQNEAQ. The CDR3 totals 19 residues.